This T cell receptor beta chain appears in the sequencing data of a study of shared clonotypes between healthy human individuals. Deep was the level at which the assay was run. The protocol was immunoSEQ multiplex PCR, while the TCRdb copy is restricted to in-frame clones and leaves out a portion. The table has about 960,000 clones, approximately 80% seen once. Sequencing was done on a sample of memory CD4+ T cells sorted from blood. As for subset: CD45RA-negative fraction. This TCR came from a man between 18 and 29 years old in good health.

The CDR3 DNA reads as TGCGCCAGCAGCTCCGGAGGGGGCGAGGCCCAGTACTTC. This codes for CASSSGGGEAQYF. This rearrangement joins TRBV5-1 to TRBJ2-5; D is possibly TRBD1 (7 bases). In germline, CDR1 is SGHRS, CDR2 YFSETQ. The germline V and J ends were trimmed by 3 bases and 9 bases, with 15 bases remaining between them. CDR3 size: 13 residues.